These 30 T cell receptor beta chains were sequenced from one sample in a study of technical replicates of blood from a few donors. TCRdb keeps only in-frame clones here, not all; method: immunoSEQ multiplex PCR. The table records 62,000 or so clones, about 87% of them present only once. Sequenced sample: PBMCs. The receptors shown here come from a human donor in good health. Some clones in this sample may be carry-over from other donors' samples.

The rearrangement uses TRBV28 and TRBJ1-3; no clear D gene. The V gene lost 3 bases and the J gene lost 8 bases, with 8 bases spanning the gap. CDR3 size: 12 residues. CDR1 is MDHEN and CDR2 is SYDVKM in the germline V gene. CDR3 nucleotides: TGTGCCAGCAGTTTCGGGGTCCACACCATATATTTT. Protein: CASSFGVHTIYF.

The chain uses TRBV23-1 and TRBJ1-6, with TRBD1 matching 7 bases. TRBV23-1 is recorded as an ORF, its role being uncertain. This CDR3 region has 18 residues. V was pared by 2 bases and J by 5 bases, with 12 bases of the junction left unmatched. The CDR3 sequence: CASSQTSDRKKHNSPLHF. The CDR3 bases are TGCGCCAGCAGTCAAACCTCGGACAGGAAGAAACATAATTCACCCCTCCACTTT.

J is TRBJ1-3 and V is TRBV30, with no clear D. Germline V gene data show CDR1 as GTSNPN and CDR2 as SVGIG (reference sequence). V dropped 2 bases and J dropped 0 bases, with 17 bases sitting between them. This CDR3 has 17 amino acids. As DNA, the CDR3 is TGTGCCTGGAGTCCACGGGGTGGCGGCTACTCTGGAAACACCATATATTTT. This sequence encodes CAWSPRGGGYSGNTIYF.

The V gene is TRBV2, the J gene TRBJ2-2; 8 bases map to TRBD2. The CDR3 sequence is 15 residues long. Trimming took 6 bases from V and 5 from J; bases not matched to a gene: 8. CDR1 is SNHLY and CDR2 is FYNNEI in the germline V gene. CDR3 residues: CASRGGRSSTGELFF. The CDR3 coding sequence is TGTGCCAGCAGGGGCGGGAGGTCGAGTACCGGGGAGCTGTTTTTT.

V usage is TRBV5-1 and J usage is TRBJ2-3; D might be TRBD2 (5 bases). The CDR3 extends over 13 amino acids. Per germline, CDR1 SGHRS and CDR2 YFSETQ. V was clipped by 3 bases and J by 4 bases, with 9 bases between them. CDR3: CASSSDFPDTQYF. The CDR3 nucleotides read TGCGCCAGCAGCTCGGACTTTCCAGATACGCAGTATTTT.

The chain is built from TRBV27 and TRBJ2-2; tentatively, D is TRBD2 (5 bases). The CDR3 totals 15 residues. Deletions cut 0 bases from V and 5 bases from J, with 10 bases between. Germline values: CDR1 MNHEY, CDR2 SMNVEV (reference sequence). The CDR3 region is CASSLSDSGTGELFF. CDR3 nucleotide sequence: TGTGCCAGCAGTTTATCGGACTCGGGGACCGGGGAGCTGTTTTTT.

The chain uses TRBV11-2 and TRBJ1-1; D perhaps matches TRBD1 (6 bases). CDR1 and CDR2 from the germline V gene are SGHAT and FQNNGV. The CDR3 runs 16 residues. The ends were cut back, 1 base at V and 0 bases at J, with 12 bases in the middle. CDR3: CASSLGAGQMNTEAFF. The CDR3 DNA sequence: TGTGCCAGCAGCTTAGGGGCAGGACAGATGAACACTGAAGCTTTCTTT.

The rearrangement joins TRBV15 to TRBJ2-5; 11 nucleotides agree with TRBD2. The CDR3 extends over 16 amino acids. V dropped 2 bases and J dropped 0; count of bases not matched to a gene: 2. Germline V CDR1 and CDR2: LNHNV, YYDKDF (reference sequence). CDR3 sequence reads: CATSRTSGRYQETQYF. The CDR3 coding sequence is TGTGCCACCAGCAGAACTAGCGGGAGATACCAAGAGACCCAGTACTTC. The complete variable domain, with remaining parts taken from reference TRBV15 and TRBJ2-5, reads DAMVIQNPRYQVTQFGKPVTLSCSQTLNHNVMYWYQQKSSQAPKLLFHYYDKDFNNEADTPDNFQSRRPNTSFCFLDIRSPGLGDTAMYLCATSRTSGRYQETQYFGPGTRLLVL.

This chain links TRBV5-1 with TRBJ1-4; 7 bases agree with TRBD1. V was pared by 4 bases and J by 7 bases, with 4 bases of the junction left unmatched. Germline V lookup: CDR1 SGHRS, CDR2 YFSETQ. This CDR3 is 13 amino acids long. CDR3 sequence: CASSRTGSEKLFF. CDR3 sequence (DNA): TGCGCCAGCAGCCGGACAGGAAGTGAAAAACTGTTTTTT.

The chain uses TRBV20-1 and TRBJ2-4, with D maybe TRBD1 (6 bases). V was shortened by 6 bases and J by 8 bases, with 11 bases between the two germline ends. Germline lookup yields CDR1 DFQATT and CDR2 SNEGSKA (reference sequence). This CDR3 region has 11 residues. This chain's CDR3 is CSAGAEDIQYF. The CDR3 coding sequence is TGCAGTGCGGGGGCTGAGGACATTCAGTACTTC.

V gene TRBV19 combines with J gene TRBJ2-7; possible D gene TRBD1, 5 bases. V was shortened by 0 bases and J by 6 bases, with 15 bases between the two germline ends. From germline, CDR1 is LNHDA and CDR2 SQIVND (reference sequence). The CDR3 consists of 15 residues. CDR3 sequence: CASSIDGQGGSEQYF. The CDR3 nucleotides are TGTGCCAGTAGTATAGATGGGCAGGGTGGAAGCGAGCAGTACTTC.

This clone was seen a single time. The J gene is TRBJ2-1, the V gene TRBV29-1; D is unresolved. V lost 8 bases to trimming and J lost 9 bases, with 14 bases between them. Germline CDR1 reads SQVTM; CDR2 reads ANQGSEA. The CDR3 spans 11 residues. The CDR3 nucleotides are TGCAGCCCCGAGGTGTTGGGTGAGCAGTTCTTC. It is translated as CSPEVLGEQFF.

The chain recombines TRBV5-1 with TRBJ2-7; perhaps TRBD1 as D (5 bases). Germline V lookup: CDR1 SGHRS, CDR2 YFSETQ. Trimming pared 0 bases from V and 6 bases from J, leaving 13 bases between. This CDR3 region has 14 residues. DNA of the CDR3: TGCGCCAGCAGCTTGGTATCCAGGGCCCCCGAGCAGTACTTC. This codes for CASSLVSRAPEQYF.

In nucleotides, the CDR3 is TGTGCCAGCAGCTACCCCCTCCGAGGCTACGAGCAGTACTTC. Protein: CASSYPLRGYEQYF. The chain has TRBV7-6 and TRBJ2-7; D call uncertain. The CDR3 covers 14 residues. CDR1 and CDR2 from the germline V gene are SGHVS and FNYEAQ. V shed 4 bases and J shed 3 bases, with 13 bases lying between them.

This chain links TRBV1 with TRBJ1-5; TRBD1, the table's D call, was not compared with the DNA. TRBV1 is given as a pseudogene. There are 14 residues in the CDR3. CDR3 sequence reads: CTSKTTGDYQPQHF. CDR3 nucleotides: TGCACCAGCAAGACTACAGGGGATTATCAGCCCCAGCATTTT.

This chain joins TRBV4-3 and TRBJ1-4, with D perhaps matching TRBD1 (6 bases). The germline V gene encodes CDR1 LGHNA and CDR2 YSLEER. V shed 4 bases and J shed 4 bases, with 16 bases lying between them. This CDR3 comprises 16 residues. The CDR3 sequence is CASSLLGAGVNEKLFF. The CDR3 DNA is TGCGCCAGCAGCCTACTGGGGGCAGGAGTTAATGAAAAACTGTTTTTT.

CDR3 region: CASSWETGASRKGYTF. Written as DNA, the CDR3 is TGCGCCAGCAGCTGGGAAACAGGGGCCTCAAGAAAGGGCTACACCTTC. V is TRBV5-1 and J is TRBJ1-2, with TRBD1 matching 7 bases. The CDR3 totals 16 residues. CDR1 and CDR2 from the germline V gene are SGHRS and YFSETQ. Trimming at V came to 3 bases and at J to 8 bases, leaving 16 bases not matched to a gene.

The chain employs TRBV7-2 and TRBJ2-7, with TRBD2 as a possible D gene (6 bases). The V end was cut by 6 bases, the J end by 4 bases, with 22 bases between. Germline V gene data show CDR1 as SGHTA and CDR2 as FQGNSA. The CDR3 is 16 residues long. The CDR3, as DNA: TGTGCCAGCAGATCTAAGGCCGGGACTGGAATATACGAGCAGTACTTC. It is translated as CASRSKAGTGIYEQYF.

This chain uses TRBV30 with TRBJ1-5; weak D call: TRBD1 (5 bases). The CDR3 extends over 14 amino acids. V shed 5 bases and J shed 2 bases, with 13 bases lying between them. Germline lookup yields CDR1 GTSNPN and CDR2 SVGIG (reference sequence). CDR3 sequence reads: CAWRHRGGNQPQHF. Here the CDR3 DNA reads TGTGCCTGGCGTCACCGGGGGGGCAATCAGCCCCAGCATTTT.

The rearrangement joins TRBV6-1 to TRBJ2-2, with 9 bases that match TRBD2. Germline lookup yields CDR1 MNHNS and CDR2 SASEGT. The CDR3 covers 14 residues. Trimming removed 6 bases from V and 6 bases from J; junction bases left unmatched: 5. Written as DNA, the CDR3 is TGTGCCAGCAGCGTAGCGGGAGAGGCCGGGGAGCTGTTTTTT. This gives the protein CASSVAGEAGELFF.

The rearrangement uses TRBV7-2 and TRBJ2-5; 8 nucleotides align to TRBD2. V lost 6 bases and J lost 3; bases outside the gene matches: 6. Germline V CDR1 and CDR2: SGHTA, FQGNSA. The CDR3 consists of 14 residues. The CDR3 nucleotides read TGTGCCAGCAGGGTAGGGACTAGAGAAGAGACCCAGTACTTC. Translation gives CASRVGTREETQYF. The whole variable domain, filled in from reference TRBV7-2 and TRBJ2-5, reads GAGVSQSPSNKVTEKGKDVELRCDPISGHTALYWYRQSLGQGLEFLIYFQGNSAPDKSGLPSDRFSAERTGGSVSTLTIQRTQQEDSAVYLCASRVGTREETQYFGPGTRLLVL.

CDR3 DNA: TGTGCCTGGAGCCGTAGCGGGAGGGGGGATACGCAGTATTTT. Its translation is CAWSRSGRGDTQYF. The chain is built from TRBV30 and TRBJ2-3, with 11 bases that match TRBD2. After removal of 3 bases from V and 6 bases from J, the junction contained 5 bases not matched to a gene. This CDR3 contains 14 residues. The germline CDR1 and CDR2 sequences are GTSNPN and SVGIG (reference sequence).

V is TRBV2 and J is TRBJ1-5, with 7 nucleotides matching TRBD1. The CDR3 extends over 15 amino acids. Losses at the gene ends were 3 bases for V and 9 bases for J; bases not matched to a gene: 11. CDR1 SNHLY and CDR2 FYNNEI come from the germline V gene. CDR3 protein: CASSESGGSFRPQHF. The CDR3 DNA sequence: TGTGCCAGCAGTGAGTCAGGGGGGTCATTCAGGCCCCAGCATTTT.

The gene calls are TRBV7-8 and TRBJ2-1; 10 bases align to TRBD2. Trimming removed 4 bases from V and 2 bases from J; junction bases left unmatched: 8. From germline, CDR1 is SGHVS and CDR2 FQNEAQ. The CDR3 has 17 residues. CDR3 coding DNA: TGTGCCAGCAGCTCTGGACTAGCGGAGGCGGCCTACAATGAGCAGTTCTTC. Encoded protein: CASSSGLAEAAYNEQFF.

V gene TRBV25-1 combines with J gene TRBJ1-3; tentatively, D is TRBD1 (6 bases). V was trimmed by 3 bases and J by 0 bases, leaving 9 bases between them. The CDR3 covers 15 residues. In germline, CDR1 is MGHDK, CDR2 SYGVNS. CDR3 DNA: TGTGCCAGCAGTGATCAGGGGCCCTCTGGAAACACCATATATTTT. Protein: CASSDQGPSGNTIYF.

This clone was seen only a few times. This sequence joins TRBV5-1 and TRBJ1-1; possibly TRBD1 for D (5 bases). Trimming removed 5 bases from V and 1 base from J, with 15 bases in between. This CDR3 has 15 amino acids. The germline CDR1 and CDR2 sequences are SGHRS and YFSETQ. The CDR3 sequence: CASRRVGRGNTEAFF. The DNA of the CDR3 is TGCGCCAGCAGGCGCGTAGGGAGGGGGAACACTGAAGCTTTCTTT.

The chain uses TRBV7-9 and TRBJ1-3; no reliable D call. Germline-derived CDR1 and CDR2 are SEHNR and FQNEAQ (reference sequence). Trimming cost V 11 bases and J 0 bases, with 11 bases left between them. The CDR3 consists of 13 residues. CDR3 in DNA: TGTGCCGGAGGACGGAGCTCTGGAAACACCATATATTTT. Translating it yields CAGGRSSGNTIYF.

This sequence joins TRBV5-1 and TRBJ1-4; D uncertain. Germline V gene sequence: CDR1 SGHRS, CDR2 YFSETQ. Trimming removed 1 base from V and 0 bases from J, with 4 bases in between. The CDR3 is made up of 14 amino acids. The CDR3 spells CASSLTATNEKLFF. As DNA, the CDR3 is TGCGCCAGCAGCTTGACAGCAACTAATGAAAAACTGTTTTTT.

The chain employs TRBV5-1 and TRBJ2-7, with 7 positions matching TRBD1. Germline V lookup: CDR1 SGHRS, CDR2 YFSETQ. The CDR3 totals 14 residues. After removal of 3 bases from V and 3 bases from J, the junction contained 6 bases not matched to a gene. The CDR3 DNA sequence: TGCGCCAGCAGCTCCGGGACAGACCTCTACGAGCAGTACTTC. It specifies CASSSGTDLYEQYF.

The chain links TRBV6-5 to TRBJ1-1, with 9 bases aligning to TRBD1. The germline V gene has CDR1 MNHEY and CDR2 SVGAGI. After removal of 4 bases from V and 5 bases from J, the junction contained 5 bases not matched to a gene. The length of the CDR3 is 14 residues. CDR3 sequence reads: CASSSRTGATEAFF. The CDR3 DNA follows: TGTGCCAGCAGTTCCCGGACAGGGGCAACTGAAGCTTTCTTT.